The 3 T cell receptor beta chains in this list originate from one sample, sequenced in a study of blood T cell repertoires in COVID-19. Data came from immunoSEQ multiplex PCR; TCRdb stores just in-frame clones and leaves some out. The sample lists roughly 200,000 clones, roughly 77% occurring once. The specimen was peripheral blood. The receptors derive from a woman aged 40 to 49 with COVID-19, enrolled during active disease.

The chain has TRBV2 and TRBJ2-7, with D possibly matching TRBD1 (5 bases). Deletions cut 2 bases from V and 0 bases from J, with 11 bases between. The CDR3 is 15 amino acids. In germline, CDR1 is SNHLY, CDR2 FYNNEI. The CDR3 reads CASSELGPDSYEQYF. The CDR3, as DNA: TGTGCCAGCAGTGAACTGGGGCCTGACTCCTACGAGCAGTACTTC.

This clone came up a few times. The chain is built from TRBV6-5 and TRBJ2-5, with D possibly matching TRBD2 (5 bases). Trimming took 6 bases from V and 1 from J, leaving 9 bases between them. Germline values: CDR1 MNHEY, CDR2 SVGAGI. This CDR3 spans 13 amino acids. CDR3 in amino acids: CASRPSLQETQYF. The CDR3, as DNA: TGTGCCAGCAGGCCTAGCCTCCAAGAGACCCAGTACTTC.

The chain joins TRBV30 to TRBJ2-3; 7 nucleotides match TRBD2. Germline loops: CDR1 GTSNPN, CDR2 SVGIG (reference sequence). The CDR3 is made up of 16 amino acids. J gave up 0 bases and V 1 base, and 7 bases lay outside the gene matches. CDR3 protein: CAWSESGAGSTDTQYF. The CDR3, as DNA: TGTGCCTGGAGTGAATCAGGAGCGGGAAGCACAGATACGCAGTATTTT. The whole variable domain, remainder taken from reference TRBV30 and TRBJ2-3, is SQTIHQWPATLVQPVGSPLSLECTVEGTSNPNLYWYRQAAGRGLQLLFYSVGIGQISSEVPQNLSASRPQDRQFILSSKKLLLSDSGFYLCAWSESGAGSTDTQYFGPGTRLTVL.